The sequence of this T cell receptor beta chain was determined in a study of T cell repertoires in ileal Crohn's disease. Clones were sequenced by immunoSEQ multiplex PCR, and TCRdb holds only the in-frame ones, with some missing. The sample lists 11,000 to 15,000 clones, roughly 80% seen once, with 6% in the top ten. The CDR3 length is 11 residues. V was clipped by 4 bases and J by 6 bases, with 7 bases between them. Looked up from germline, CDR1 is SNHLY and CDR2 is FYNNEI. Sequencing input: ileal tissue. The chain carries TRBV2 and TRBJ2-7, with D unresolved. The clonotype was recovered from an adult with Crohn's disease. CDR3 region: CASSGQFEQYF. CDR3 nucleotide sequence: TGTGCCAGCAGTGGCCAGTTCGAGCAGTACTTC.